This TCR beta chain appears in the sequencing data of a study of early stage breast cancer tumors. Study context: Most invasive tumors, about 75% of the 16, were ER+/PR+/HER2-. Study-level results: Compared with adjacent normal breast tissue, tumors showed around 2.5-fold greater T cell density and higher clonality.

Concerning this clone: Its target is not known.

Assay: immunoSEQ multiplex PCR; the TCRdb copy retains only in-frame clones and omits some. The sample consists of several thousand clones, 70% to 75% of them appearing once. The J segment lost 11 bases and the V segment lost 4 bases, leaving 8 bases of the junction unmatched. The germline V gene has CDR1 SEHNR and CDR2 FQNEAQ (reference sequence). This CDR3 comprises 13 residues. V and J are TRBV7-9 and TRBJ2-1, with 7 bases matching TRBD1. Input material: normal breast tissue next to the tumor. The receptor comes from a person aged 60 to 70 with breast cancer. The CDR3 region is CASSYLGGPQQFF. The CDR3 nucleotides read TGTGCCAGCAGCTACCTAGGGGGCCCCCAGCAGTTCTTC.